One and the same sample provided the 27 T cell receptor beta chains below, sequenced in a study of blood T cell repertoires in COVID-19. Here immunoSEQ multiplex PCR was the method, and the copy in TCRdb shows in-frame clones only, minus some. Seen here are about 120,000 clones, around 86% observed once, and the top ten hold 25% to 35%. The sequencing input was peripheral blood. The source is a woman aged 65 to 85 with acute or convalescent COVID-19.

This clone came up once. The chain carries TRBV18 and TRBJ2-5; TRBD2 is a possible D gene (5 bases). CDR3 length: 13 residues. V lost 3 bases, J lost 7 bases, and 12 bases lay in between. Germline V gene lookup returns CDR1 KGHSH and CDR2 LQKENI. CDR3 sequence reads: CASSPRFEGTQYF. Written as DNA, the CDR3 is TGTGCCAGCTCACCCCGTTTTGAGGGGACCCAGTACTTC.

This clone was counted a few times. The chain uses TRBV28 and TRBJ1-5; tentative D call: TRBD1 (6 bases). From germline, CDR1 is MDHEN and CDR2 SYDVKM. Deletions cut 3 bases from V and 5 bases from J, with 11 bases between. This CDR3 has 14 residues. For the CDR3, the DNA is TGTGCCAGCAGTTTTTCGGGGGGCGATCAGCCCCAGCATTTT. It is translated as CASSFSGGDQPQHF.

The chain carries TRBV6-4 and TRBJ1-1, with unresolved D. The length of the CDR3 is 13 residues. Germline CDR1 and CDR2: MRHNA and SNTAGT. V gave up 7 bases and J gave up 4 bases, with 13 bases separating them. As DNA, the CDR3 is TGTGCCAGCACCAGACAACCAGGCACTGAAGCTTTCTTT. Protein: CASTRQPGTEAFF.

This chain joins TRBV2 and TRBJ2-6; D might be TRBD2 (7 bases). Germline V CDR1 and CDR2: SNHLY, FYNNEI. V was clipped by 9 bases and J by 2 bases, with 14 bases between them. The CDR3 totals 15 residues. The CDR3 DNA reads TGTGCCAGTATCCGGGGGGCGACTGGGGCCAACGTCCTGACTTTC. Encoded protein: CASIRGATGANVLTF.

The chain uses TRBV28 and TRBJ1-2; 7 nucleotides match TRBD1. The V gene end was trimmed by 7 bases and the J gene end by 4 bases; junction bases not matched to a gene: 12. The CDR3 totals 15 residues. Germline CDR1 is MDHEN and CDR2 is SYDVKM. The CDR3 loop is CASTSPGQESYGYTF. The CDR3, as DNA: TGTGCCAGCACCTCCCCCGGACAGGAAAGCTATGGCTACACCTTC.

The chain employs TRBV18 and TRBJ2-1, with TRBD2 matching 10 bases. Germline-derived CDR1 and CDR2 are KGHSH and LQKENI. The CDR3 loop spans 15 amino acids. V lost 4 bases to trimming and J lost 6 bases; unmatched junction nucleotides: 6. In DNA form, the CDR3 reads TGTGCCAGCTCACGTACTAGCGGGGTGGTCAATGAGCAGTTCTTC. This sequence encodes CASSRTSGVVNEQFF.

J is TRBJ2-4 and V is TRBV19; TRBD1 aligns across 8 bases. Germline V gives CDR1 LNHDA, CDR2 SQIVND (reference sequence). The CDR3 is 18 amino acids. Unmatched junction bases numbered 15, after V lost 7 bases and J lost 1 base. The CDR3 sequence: CASTVGQGNSGAKNIQYF. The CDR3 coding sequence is TGTGCCAGTACGGTCGGACAGGGCAACTCCGGTGCCAAAAACATTCAGTACTTC.

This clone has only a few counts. CDR3 coding DNA: TGTGCCAGCAGTTTTCTCCAGGGGGATGAGCAGTTCTTC. Amino acid sequence: CASSFLQGDEQFF. The V gene is TRBV6-5, the J gene TRBJ2-1, with TRBD1 identical over 7 bases. The CDR3 is 13 residues long. V was pared by 4 bases and J by 8 bases, with 5 bases of the junction left unmatched. Per the germline V gene, CDR1 is MNHEY and CDR2 is SVGAGI.

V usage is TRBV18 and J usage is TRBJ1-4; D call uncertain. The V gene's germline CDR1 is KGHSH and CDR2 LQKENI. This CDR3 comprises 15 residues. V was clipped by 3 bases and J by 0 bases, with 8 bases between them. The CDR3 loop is CASSPRVATNEKLFF. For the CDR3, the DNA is TGTGCCAGCTCACCGAGAGTTGCAACTAATGAAAAACTGTTTTTT.

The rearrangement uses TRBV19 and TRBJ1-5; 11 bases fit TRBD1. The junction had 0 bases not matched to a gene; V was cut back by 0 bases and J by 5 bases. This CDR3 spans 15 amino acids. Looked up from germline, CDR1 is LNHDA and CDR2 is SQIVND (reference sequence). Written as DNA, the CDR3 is TGTGCCAGTAGTATAGAGGACAGGGGGCATCAGCCCCAGCATTTT. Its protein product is CASSIEDRGHQPQHF.

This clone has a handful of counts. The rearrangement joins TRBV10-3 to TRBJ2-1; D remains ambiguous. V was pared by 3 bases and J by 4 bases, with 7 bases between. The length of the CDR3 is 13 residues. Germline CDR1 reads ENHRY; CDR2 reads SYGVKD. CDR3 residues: CAISEDTYNEQFF. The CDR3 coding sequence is TGTGCCATCAGTGAAGACACTTACAATGAGCAGTTCTTC.

CDR3 DNA sequence: TGCGCCAGCAGCTTGGGGCGGGGGAGAGATACGCAGTATTTT. This translates into CASSLGRGRDTQYF. This rearrangement joins TRBV5-1 to TRBJ2-3, with 7 bases fitting TRBD2. V lost 0 bases to trimming and J lost 5 bases; unmatched junction nucleotides: 3. This CDR3 region has 14 residues. Germline V gene sequence: CDR1 SGHRS, CDR2 YFSETQ.

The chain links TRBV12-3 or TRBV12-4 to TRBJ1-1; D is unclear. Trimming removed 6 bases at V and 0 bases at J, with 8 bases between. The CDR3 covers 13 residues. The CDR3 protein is CASRFSMNTEAFF. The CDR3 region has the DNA TGTGCCAGCAGATTCAGTATGAACACTGAAGCTTTCTTT.

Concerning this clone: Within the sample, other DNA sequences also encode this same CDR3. The DNA for the CDR3 is TGTGCCAGCAGTTTATGGGGCCCCGGGGCCAACGTCCTGACTTTC. The encoded protein is CASSLWGPGANVLTF. The V call is TRBV27, the J call TRBJ2-6; tentative D call: TRBD1 (5 bases). V was cut by 1 base and J by 4 bases, with 8 bases left in between. The CDR3 runs to 15 residues. Germline assignment: CDR1 MNHEY and CDR2 SMNVEV (reference sequence).

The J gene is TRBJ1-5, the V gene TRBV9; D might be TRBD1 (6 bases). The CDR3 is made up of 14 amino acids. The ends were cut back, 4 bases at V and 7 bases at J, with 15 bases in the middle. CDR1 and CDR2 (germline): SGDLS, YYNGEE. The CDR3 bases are TGTGCCAGCAGCTTTACAGGGCCTAGGCAGCCCCAGCATTTT. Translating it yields CASSFTGPRQPQHF.

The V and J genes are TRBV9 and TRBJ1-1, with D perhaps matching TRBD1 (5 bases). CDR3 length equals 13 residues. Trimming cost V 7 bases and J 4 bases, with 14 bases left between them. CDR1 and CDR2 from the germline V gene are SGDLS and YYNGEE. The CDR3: CASSTGDLTEAFF. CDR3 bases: TGTGCCAGCTCAACAGGAGACCTCACTGAAGCTTTCTTT. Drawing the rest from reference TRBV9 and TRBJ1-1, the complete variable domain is DSGVTQTPKHLITATGQRVTLRCSPRSGDLSVYWYQQSLDQGLQFLIQYYNGEERAKGNILERFSAQQFPDLHSELNLSSLELGDSALYFCASSTGDLTEAFFGQGTRLTVV.

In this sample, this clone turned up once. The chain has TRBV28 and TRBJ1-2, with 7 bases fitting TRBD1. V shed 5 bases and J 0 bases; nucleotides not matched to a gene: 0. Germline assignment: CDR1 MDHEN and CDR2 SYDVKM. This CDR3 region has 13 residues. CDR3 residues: CASSTGANYGYTF. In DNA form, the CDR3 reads TGTGCCAGCAGTACAGGGGCTAACTATGGCTACACCTTC.

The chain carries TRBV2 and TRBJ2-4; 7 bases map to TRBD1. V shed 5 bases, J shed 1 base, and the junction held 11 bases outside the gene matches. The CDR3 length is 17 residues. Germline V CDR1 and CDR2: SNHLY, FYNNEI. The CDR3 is CASSIHRGGFAKNIQYF. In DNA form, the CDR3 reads TGTGCCAGCAGTATCCACCGAGGGGGCTTCGCCAAAAACATTCAGTACTTC.

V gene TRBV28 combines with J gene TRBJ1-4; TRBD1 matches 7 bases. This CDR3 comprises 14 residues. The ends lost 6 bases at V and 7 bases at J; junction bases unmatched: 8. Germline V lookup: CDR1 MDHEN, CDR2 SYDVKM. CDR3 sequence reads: CASRQTGAVEKLFF. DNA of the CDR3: TGTGCCAGCAGACAAACAGGGGCGGTTGAAAAACTGTTTTTT. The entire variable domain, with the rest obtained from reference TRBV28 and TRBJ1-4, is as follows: DVKVTQSSRYLVKRTGEKVFLECVQDMDHENMFWYRQDPGLGLRLIYFSYDVKMKEKGDIPEGYSVSREKKERFSLILESASTNQTSMYLCASRQTGAVEKLFFGSGTQLSVL.

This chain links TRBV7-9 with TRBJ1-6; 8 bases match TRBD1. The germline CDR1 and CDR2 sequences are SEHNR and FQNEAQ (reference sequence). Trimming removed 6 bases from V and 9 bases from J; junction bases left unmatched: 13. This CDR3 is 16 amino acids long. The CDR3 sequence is CASSPDRGPSISPLHF. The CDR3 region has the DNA TGTGCCAGCAGTCCAGACAGGGGTCCCTCAATTTCACCCCTCCACTTT.

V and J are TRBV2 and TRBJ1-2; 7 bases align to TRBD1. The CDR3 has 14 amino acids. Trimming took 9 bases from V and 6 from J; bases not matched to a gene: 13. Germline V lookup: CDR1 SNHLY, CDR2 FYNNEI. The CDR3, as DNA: TGTGCCAGTCGACAGGGCTTTGAGGGAGATGGCTACACCTTC. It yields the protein CASRQGFEGDGYTF. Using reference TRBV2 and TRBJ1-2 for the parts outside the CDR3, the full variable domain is EPEVTQTPSHQVTQMGQEVILRCVPISNHLYFYWYRQILGQKVEFLVSFYNNEISEKSEIFDDQFSVERPDGSNFTLKIRSTKLEDSAMYFCASRQGFEGDGYTFGSGTRLTVV.

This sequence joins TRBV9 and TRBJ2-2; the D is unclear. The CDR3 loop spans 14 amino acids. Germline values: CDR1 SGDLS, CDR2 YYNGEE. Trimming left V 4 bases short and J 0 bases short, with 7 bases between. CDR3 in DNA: TGTGCCAGCAGCCCGACACCGAACACCGGGGAGCTGTTTTTT. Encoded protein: CASSPTPNTGELFF.

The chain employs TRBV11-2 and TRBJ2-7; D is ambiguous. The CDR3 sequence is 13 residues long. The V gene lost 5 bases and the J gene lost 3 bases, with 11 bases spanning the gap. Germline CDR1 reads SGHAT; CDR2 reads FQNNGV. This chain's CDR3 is CASSRLGLYEQYF. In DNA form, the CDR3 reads TGTGCCAGCAGCCGCCTTGGGCTCTACGAGCAGTACTTC. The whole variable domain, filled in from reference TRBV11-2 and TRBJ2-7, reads EAGVAQSPRYKIIEKRQSVAFWCNPISGHATLYWYQQILGQGPKLLIQFQNNGVVDDSQLPKDRFSAERLKGVDSTLKIQPAKLEDSAVYLCASSRLGLYEQYFGPGTRLTVT.

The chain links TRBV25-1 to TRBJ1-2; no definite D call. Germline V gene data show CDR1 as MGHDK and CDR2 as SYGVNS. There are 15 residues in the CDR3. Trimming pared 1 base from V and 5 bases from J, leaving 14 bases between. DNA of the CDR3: TGTGCCAGCAGTGAATTTCATGGCAGTTGGTATGGCTACACCTTC. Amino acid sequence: CASSEFHGSWYGYTF.

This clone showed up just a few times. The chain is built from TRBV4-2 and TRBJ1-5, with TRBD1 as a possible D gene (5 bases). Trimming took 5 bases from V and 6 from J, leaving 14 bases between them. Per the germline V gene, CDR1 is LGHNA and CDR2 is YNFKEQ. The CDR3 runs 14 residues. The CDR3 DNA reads TGTGCCAGCAGCGGGGGGTTAGGGTCTCAGCCCCAGCATTTT. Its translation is CASSGGLGSQPQHF.

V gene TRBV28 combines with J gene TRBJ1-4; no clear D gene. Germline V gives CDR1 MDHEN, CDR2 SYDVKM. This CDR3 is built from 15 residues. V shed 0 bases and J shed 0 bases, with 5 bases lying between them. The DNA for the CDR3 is TGTGCCAGCAGTTTATGGTCAGCAACTAATGAAAAACTGTTTTTT. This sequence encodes CASSLWSATNEKLFF.

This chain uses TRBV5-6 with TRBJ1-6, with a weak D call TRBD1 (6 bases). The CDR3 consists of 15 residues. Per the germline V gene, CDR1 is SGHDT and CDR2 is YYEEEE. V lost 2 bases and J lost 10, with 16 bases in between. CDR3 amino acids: CASSFPPGEGSPLHF. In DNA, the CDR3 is TGTGCCAGCAGCTTCCCCCCAGGGGAGGGATCACCCCTCCACTTT.